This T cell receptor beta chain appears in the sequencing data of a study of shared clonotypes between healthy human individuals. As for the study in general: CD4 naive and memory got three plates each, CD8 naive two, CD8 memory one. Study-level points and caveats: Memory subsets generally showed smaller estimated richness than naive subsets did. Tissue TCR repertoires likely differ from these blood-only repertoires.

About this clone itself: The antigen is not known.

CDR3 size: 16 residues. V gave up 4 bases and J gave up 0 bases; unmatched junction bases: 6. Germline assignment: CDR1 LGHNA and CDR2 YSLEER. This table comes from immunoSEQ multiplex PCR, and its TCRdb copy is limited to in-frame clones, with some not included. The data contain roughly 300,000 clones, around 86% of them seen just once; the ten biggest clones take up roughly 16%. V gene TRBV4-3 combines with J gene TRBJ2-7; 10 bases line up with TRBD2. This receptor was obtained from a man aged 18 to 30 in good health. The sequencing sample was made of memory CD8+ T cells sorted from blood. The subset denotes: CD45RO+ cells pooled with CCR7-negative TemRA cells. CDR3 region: CASSRSLAGGSYEQYF. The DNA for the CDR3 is TGCGCCAGCAGCCGCTCGTTAGCGGGAGGCTCCTACGAGCAGTACTTC.